This passage covers 6 T cell receptor beta chains from one sample sequenced in a study of control samples from healthy donors and cancer patients. Clones were sequenced by immunoSEQ multiplex PCR, and TCRdb holds only the in-frame ones, with some missing. The table has around 190,000 clones, around nine tenths seen once. Sequencing was performed on blood. The receptor set was obtained from a young man in good health.

This clone was recorded once. The rearrangement uses TRBV24-1 and TRBJ2-5; D is unclear. This CDR3 contains 14 residues. CDR1 is KGHDR, CDR2 SFDVKD, per germline. The V end lost 5 bases, the J end lost 0 bases, and 9 bases lay between the germline ends. The CDR3 DNA follows: TGTGCCACCAGTGCGAGCTCAGACCAAGAGACCCAGTACTTC. Encoded protein: CATSASSDQETQYF.

The rearrangement links TRBV7-2 to TRBJ2-1; 10 positions match TRBD1. The CDR3 totals 14 residues. Germline V gene data show CDR1 as SGHTA and CDR2 as FQGNSA. The V segment lost 2 bases and the J segment 9 bases; nucleotides outside the gene matches: 4. The CDR3 DNA is TGTGCCAGCAGCTTACCGGGACAGGGGAGTGAGCAGTTCTTC. It codes for CASSLPGQGSEQFF.

The chain joins TRBV28 to TRBJ1-2; 8 nucleotides match TRBD1. The germline gives CDR1 MDHEN, CDR2 SYDVKM. V was clipped by 3 bases and J by 4 bases; unmatched bases: 7. This CDR3 is built from 15 residues. The CDR3 DNA reads TGTGCCAGCAGTTTCCAGGGGGCGAGAAGCTATGGCTACACCTTC. Protein product: CASSFQGARSYGYTF.

The chain uses TRBV5-1 and TRBJ2-1; TRBD2 agrees at 8 bases. From germline, CDR1 is SGHRS and CDR2 YFSETQ. This CDR3 is 18 amino acids long. V was pared by 1 base and J by 2 bases, with 11 bases of the junction left unmatched. CDR3 nucleotides: TGCGCCAGCAGCTTGAGAGGCCGGCGGGAGGTGGCCTACAATGAGCAGTTCTTC. Translating it yields CASSLRGRREVAYNEQFF.

This clone was picked up a small number of times. This rearrangement joins TRBV7-2 to TRBJ1-3; tentatively, D is TRBD1 (6 bases). From germline, CDR1 is SGHTA and CDR2 FQGNSA. The CDR3 runs 14 residues. The V gene lost 4 bases and the J gene lost 3 bases, with 10 bases spanning the gap. CDR3 amino acids: CASSSGAIGNTIYF. CDR3 in DNA: TGTGCCAGCAGCTCGGGGGCGATTGGAAACACCATATATTTT.

The chain uses TRBV28 and TRBJ2-7, with 7 bases fitting TRBD2. Per germline, CDR1 MDHEN and CDR2 SYDVKM. The CDR3 length is 15 residues. V gave up 7 bases and J gave up 5 bases; unmatched junction bases: 14. CDR3 residues: CASTEGGSRFNEQYF. DNA of the CDR3: TGTGCCAGCACCGAGGGCGGGAGCAGGTTCAACGAGCAGTACTTC.